Listed below are T cell receptor beta chains from one sample, sequenced in a study of a mutant IDH1 vaccine in newly diagnosed glioma. Antigens for these TCRs are unknown. Sequenced by immunoSEQ multiplex PCR; TCRdb stores in-frame clones only, minus some. Of about 56,000 clones listed, less than 80% are singletons. The source material was PBMCs, sampled from a glioma patient whose treatment included an IDH1 peptide vaccine. These receptors originate from a man aged 50-59 years with glioma. CDR3s include the opening cysteine and the closing phenylalanine or tryptophan. Fields, in order: D gene, J gene, V gene, clone size, CDR3 protein, CDR3 DNA. D genes are given only for firm matches. Some rows mark clone size as missing; the rest say once, few, many or name a class of expanded clone.

>NA|TRBJ1-2|TRBV6-1|once
CASPKGGVGRNGYTF
TGTGCCAGTCCAAAGGGAGGGGTGGGGCGAAATGGCTACACCTTC
>NA|TRBJ2-2|TRBV5-1|few
CASSLMSTGELFF
TGCGCCAGCAGCTTGATGAGCACCGGGGAGCTGTTTTTT
>NA|TRBJ2-7|TRBV20-1|NA
CSATVSYEQYF
TGCAGTGCCACGGTTTCCTACGAGCAGTACTTC
>TRBD1|TRBJ1-1|TRBV18|once
CASDEGGGSQNTEAFF
TGTGCCAGCGACGAGGGAGGGGGCAGTCAGAACACTGAAGCTTTCTTT
>NA|TRBJ2-1|TRBV30|NA
CAWNRKGSSYNEQFF
TGTGCCTGGAATCGAAAGGGAAGCTCCTACAATGAGCAGTTCTTC
>NA|TRBJ2-5|TRBV7-7|NA
CASSLAGVGETQYF
TGTGCTAGCAGCTTAGCAGGGGTTGGGGAGACCCAGTACTTC
>TRBD2|TRBJ2-5|TRBV6-5|once
CASKNDWASGETQYF
TGTGCCAGCAAAAATGATTGGGCTAGCGGAGAGACCCAGTACTTC
>NA|TRBJ2-1|TRBV19|few
CASSLQGLYEQFF
TGTGCCAGTAGTCTACAGGGATTGTATGAGCAGTTCTTC
>NA|TRBJ2-3|TRBV10-3|NA
CAIKPGMSTDTQYF
TGTGCCATCAAACCAGGGATGTCCACAGATACGCAGTATTTT
>NA|TRBJ2-7|TRBV4-1|NA
CASSQEIQGPYEQYF
TGCGCCAGCAGCCAAGAGATCCAGGGGCCCTACGAGCAGTACTTC
>NA|TRBJ1-5|TRBV19|NA
CASSTGKDNQPQHF
TGTGCCAGTAGTACAGGGAAGGACAATCAGCCCCAGCATTTT
>TRBD2|TRBJ2-7|TRBV10-3|NA
CAISEGGGGPGEQYF
TGTGCCATCAGTGAAGGTGGCGGGGGGCCGGGCGAGCAGTACTTC
>NA|TRBJ1-4|TRBV11-2|NA
CASSRQGASNEKLFF
TGTGCCAGCAGCCGGCAGGGTGCTTCTAATGAAAAACTGTTTTTT
>NA|TRBJ2-5|TRBV20-1|NA
CSANVPVSDHF
TGCAGTGCGAATGTCCCTGTCTCGGATCACTTC
>TRBD1|TRBJ2-1|TRBV6-6|NA
CASSSAGGNEQFF
TGTGCCAGCAGTTCTGCAGGGGGCAATGAGCAGTTCTTC
>NA|TRBJ2-5|TRBV5-1|few
CASSLTPIGGRETQYF
TGCGCCAGCAGCTTGACCCCGATCGGGGGGCGAGAGACCCAGTACTTC
>NA|TRBJ1-5|TRBV6-5|NA
CASNPSGAGNQPQHF
TGTGCCAGCAATCCCTCGGGGGCCGGCAATCAGCCCCAGCATTTT
>TRBD1|TRBJ2-2|TRBV7-6|NA
CASSPRQGGTGELFF
TGTGCCAGCAGCCCCCGACAGGGGGGCACCGGGGAGCTGTTTTTT
>NA|TRBJ1-5|TRBV28|NA
CASSFLDGTNQPQHF
TGTGCCAGCAGTTTCCTAGACGGGACCAATCAGCCCCAGCATTTT
>NA|TRBJ1-1|TRBV11-2|NA
CASSSTRHPNTEAFF
TGTGCCAGCAGCTCTACACGGCATCCGAACACTGAAGCTTTCTTT
>NA|TRBJ2-1|TRBV9|NA
CASSAVSSASSYNEQFF
TGTGCCAGCAGCGCCGTGTCTAGCGCAAGCTCCTACAATGAGCAGTTCTTC
>TRBD1|TRBJ2-5|TRBV4-1|medium-sized
CASSQGAGGDETQYF
TGCGCCAGCAGCCAAGGGGCAGGGGGCGACGAGACCCAGTACTTC
>NA|TRBJ1-2|TRBV5-1|NA
CASSLTGKKGGYGYTF
TGCGCCAGCAGCTTGACAGGGAAAAAGGGCGGGTATGGCTACACCTTC
>NA|TRBJ2-2|TRBV7-6|once
CASSLELNTGELFF
TGTGCCAGCAGCTTAGAATTGAACACCGGGGAGCTGTTTTTT
>NA|TRBJ1-1|TRBV9|few
CASSEPESYLNTEAFF
TGTGCCAGCAGCGAGCCCGAGAGCTATCTGAACACTGAAGCTTTCTTT
>NA|TRBJ1-1|TRBV5-1|few
CASSLGTSTKRTEAFF
TGCGCCAGCAGCTTGGGTACTAGCACCAAGAGGACTGAAGCTTTCTTT
>TRBD1|TRBJ2-3|TRBV14|NA
CASSQQGQGTDTQYF
TGTGCCAGCAGCCAACAGGGACAGGGAACAGATACGCAGTATTTT
>TRBD2|TRBJ2-1|TRBV5-1|once
CASSLMTSGGTGDQFF
TGCGCCAGCAGCCTGATGACTAGCGGCGGAACAGGGGACCAGTTCTTC
>NA|TRBJ1-2|TRBV6-6|NA
CASSYSTTVNYGYTF
TGTGCCAGCAGTTACTCGACCACGGTGAACTATGGCTACACCTTC
>NA|TRBJ1-5|TRBV5-1|NA
CASSLGVGRVNQPQHF
TGCGCCAGCAGCTTGGGGGTCGGCAGGGTAAATCAGCCCCAGCATTTT
>NA|TRBJ1-5|TRBV27|NA
CASSGGHPGGNQPQHF
TGTGCCAGCAGTGGGGGACACCCTGGAGGCAATCAGCCCCAGCATTTT
>TRBD2|TRBJ2-1|TRBV4-3|NA
CASSVGRGSNNEQFF
TGCGCCAGCAGCGTCGGGAGGGGATCAAACAATGAGCAGTTCTTC
>TRBD1|TRBJ2-5|TRBV5-1|NA
CASSLGQGQETQYF
TGCGCCAGCAGCTTAGGACAGGGTCAAGAGACCCAGTACTTC
>TRBD1|TRBJ1-1|TRBV5-1|NA
CASSARTGDTEAFF
TGCGCCAGCAGCGCCCGGACAGGGGACACTGAAGCTTTCTTT
>NA|TRBJ2-3|TRBV7-9|once
CASSFLASDTQYF
TGTGCCAGCAGCTTTCTAGCGTCAGATACGCAGTATTTT
>NA|TRBJ1-5|TRBV19|NA
CASSWGSNQPQHF
TGTGCCAGTAGTTGGGGAAGCAATCAGCCCCAGCATTTT
>TRBD1|TRBJ1-1|TRBV5-1|NA
CASSSGTGDTEAFF
TGCGCCAGCAGCTCCGGGACAGGGGACACTGAAGCTTTCTTT
>TRBD1|TRBJ2-7|TRBV7-9|NA
CASSPSGTGGYEQYF
TGTGCCAGCAGCCCTAGCGGGACAGGGGGCTACGAGCAGTACTTC
>TRBD2|TRBJ2-7|TRBV2|NA
CASRAGLAGNYEQYF
TGTGCCAGCAGGGCCGGACTAGCGGGGAACTACGAGCAGTACTTC
>NA|TRBJ1-1|TRBV14|NA
CASSQVRVGATEAFF
TGTGCCAGCAGCCAAGTACGGGTGGGTGCGACTGAAGCTTTCTTT
>NA|TRBJ2-3|TRBV9|NA
CASSVVPGDLNTQYF
TGTGCCAGCAGCGTAGTCCCAGGAGACCTTAATACGCAGTATTTT
>NA|TRBJ2-2|TRBV9|NA
CASNFGTGELFF
TGTGCCAGCAATTTCGGCACCGGGGAGCTGTTTTTT
>NA|TRBJ2-5|TRBV5-1|NA
CASSSTRAETQYF
TGCGCCAGCAGCTCGACCCGAGCGGAGACCCAGTACTTC
>TRBD1|TRBJ2-1|TRBV9|NA
CASSPGTAITYNEQFF
TGTGCCAGCAGCCCCGGGACAGCAATAACCTACAATGAGCAGTTCTTC
>NA|TRBJ1-5|TRBV9|NA
CASSVGGSNQPQHF
TGTGCCAGCAGCGTAGGAGGTAGCAATCAGCCCCAGCATTTT
>NA|TRBJ1-2|TRBV28|NA
CASTLGRGDYGYTF
TGTGCCAGCACCCTGGGGAGGGGCGACTATGGCTACACCTTC
>NA|TRBJ1-6|TRBV5-1|NA
CASSLSSPLHF
TGCGCCAGCAGCTTGAGTTCACCCCTCCACTTT
>NA|TRBJ2-3|TRBV30|NA
CAWSVHRANAQYF
TGTGCCTGGAGTGTACATCGGGCAAATGCGCAGTATTTT
>TRBD1|TRBJ2-3|TRBV6-4|NA
CASSDGQGADTQYF
TGTGCCAGCAGTGACGGACAGGGGGCAGATACGCAGTATTTT
>NA|TRBJ1-5|TRBV7-2|NA
CASSLAHLSSNQPQHF
TGTGCCAGCAGCTTAGCCCACCTTTCGTCTAATCAGCCCCAGCATTTT
>NA|TRBJ2-1|TRBV5-1|NA
CASSLLNLDGEQFF
TGCGCCAGCAGCTTGTTAAACTTGGACGGTGAGCAGTTCTTC
>NA|TRBJ1-2|TRBV7-2|few
CASSLESANYGYTF
TGTGCCAGCAGCTTAGAGTCAGCTAACTATGGCTACACCTTC
>NA|TRBJ1-2|TRBV29-1|NA
CSVVKPTGTSYGYTF
TGCAGCGTGGTAAAACCGACCGGGACAAGTTATGGCTACACCTTC
>TRBD1|TRBJ1-2|TRBV5-8|NA
CASNRDRGKVGYTF
TGTGCCAGCAACCGGGACAGGGGGAAGGTTGGCTACACCTTC
>TRBD1|TRBJ2-3|TRBV5-1|NA
CASSRTGDGADTQYF
TGCGCCAGCAGTCGGACAGGGGATGGGGCAGATACGCAGTATTTT
>NA|TRBJ2-1|TRBV5-8|NA
CASSNYNEQFF
TGTGCCAGCAGCAACTACAATGAGCAGTTCTTC
>NA|TRBJ1-1|TRBV5-5|NA
CASSFDRRTEAFF
TGTGCCAGCAGCTTTGATCGAAGGACTGAAGCTTTCTTT
>NA|TRBJ1-6|TRBV6-5|NA
CASSPWGANSPLHF
TGTGCCAGCAGTCCCTGGGGGGCGAATTCACCCCTCCACTTT